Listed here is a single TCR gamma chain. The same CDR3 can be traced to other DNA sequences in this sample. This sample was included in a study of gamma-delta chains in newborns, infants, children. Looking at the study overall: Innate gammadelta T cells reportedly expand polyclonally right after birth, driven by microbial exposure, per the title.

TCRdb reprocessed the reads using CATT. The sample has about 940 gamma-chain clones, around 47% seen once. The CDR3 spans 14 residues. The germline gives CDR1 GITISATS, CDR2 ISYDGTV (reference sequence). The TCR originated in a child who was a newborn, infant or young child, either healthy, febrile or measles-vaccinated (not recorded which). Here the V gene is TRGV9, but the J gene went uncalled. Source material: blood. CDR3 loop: CALWEGCHEDNKLF. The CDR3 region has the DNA TGTGCCTTGTGGGAGGGGTGCCATGAGGATAACAAACTCTTT.